This T cell receptor beta chain was recorded in a study of T cell responses to AZD1222 COVID-19 vaccine. Study-level points and caveats: Clonal diversity may have been underestimated, and the donors were mostly white British, with more females than males. Per reports, nearly half of all spike-specific TCRs target regions that are unmutated in variants.

The method was immunoSEQ multiplex PCR; TCRdb's version includes in-frame clones alone and lacks a portion of them. Here the sample spans nearly 90,000 clones, 85% to 90% being singletons. A remark on this clone: Its antigen is not identified.

The ends lost 5 bases at V and 6 bases at J; junction bases unmatched: 5. From germline, CDR1 is SGHNT and CDR2 YYREEE (reference sequence). This CDR3 spans 13 amino acids. This clonotype was obtained from an adult in good health. The chain employs TRBV5-4 and TRBJ1-2; 9 bases are shared with TRBD1. The sample consisted of peripheral blood, taken on day 0 of MenACWY control vaccination. CDR3 loop: CASSYTGGHGYTF. The CDR3 DNA follows: TGTGCCAGCAGTTACACAGGGGGCCATGGCTACACCTTC.